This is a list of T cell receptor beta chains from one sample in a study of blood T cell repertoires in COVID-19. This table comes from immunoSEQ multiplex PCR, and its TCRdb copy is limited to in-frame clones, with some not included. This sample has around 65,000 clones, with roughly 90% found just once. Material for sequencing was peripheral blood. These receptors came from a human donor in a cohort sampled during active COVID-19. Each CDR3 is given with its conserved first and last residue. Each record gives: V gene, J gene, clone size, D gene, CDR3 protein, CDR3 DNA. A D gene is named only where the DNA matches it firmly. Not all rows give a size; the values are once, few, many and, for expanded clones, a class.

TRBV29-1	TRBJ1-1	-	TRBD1	CSAYTGAGNTEAFF	TGCAGCGCCTACACAGGGGCGGGGAACACTGAAGCTTTCTTT
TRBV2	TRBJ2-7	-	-	CAGRGGSYEQYF	TGTGCCGGCAGGGGAGGCTCCTACGAGCAGTACTTC
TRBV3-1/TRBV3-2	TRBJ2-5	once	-	CASSQVAAGEWKTQYF	TGTGCCAGCAGCCAAGTTGCGGCAGGGGAATGGAAGACCCAGTACTTC
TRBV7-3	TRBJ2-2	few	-	CASGLGRELFF	TGTGCCAGCGGGCTTGGGCGGGAGCTGTTTTTT
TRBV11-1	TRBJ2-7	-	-	CASSLSIDSFYEQYF	TGTGCCAGCAGCTTAAGCATAGACAGTTTCTACGAGCAGTACTTC
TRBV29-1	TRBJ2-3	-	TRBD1	CSVGITDRATDTQYF	TGCAGCGTTGGTATTACGGACAGGGCCACAGATACGCAGTATTTT
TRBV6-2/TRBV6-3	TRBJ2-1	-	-	CASSPYNEQFF	TGTGCCAGCAGTCCGTACAATGAGCAGTTCTTC
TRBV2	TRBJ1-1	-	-	CASSEGQGNTEAFF	TGTGCCAGCAGTGAAGGGCAGGGGAACACTGAAGCTTTCTTT
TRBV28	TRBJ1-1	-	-	CASSPGDRLNTEAFF	TGTGCCAGCAGCCCCGGTGACAGGTTGAACACTGAAGCTTTCTTT
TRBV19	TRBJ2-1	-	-	CASSLDLGDEQFF	TGTGCCAGTAGCCTAGACCTCGGGGATGAGCAGTTCTTC
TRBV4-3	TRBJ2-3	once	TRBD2	CASSRVAGDTQYF	TGCGCCAGCAGCCGAGTAGCGGGAGATACGCAGTATTTT
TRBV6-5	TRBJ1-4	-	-	CASRKGTQFNEKLFF	TGTGCCAGCAGAAAAGGGACACAATTTAATGAAAAACTGTTTTTT
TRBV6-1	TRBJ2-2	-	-	CASSELGELFF	TGTGCCAGCAGTGAACTGGGGGAGCTGTTTTTT
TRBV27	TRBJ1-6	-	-	CASSFPTGNSPLHF	TGTGCCAGCAGTTTTCCAACAGGGAATTCACCCCTCCACTTT